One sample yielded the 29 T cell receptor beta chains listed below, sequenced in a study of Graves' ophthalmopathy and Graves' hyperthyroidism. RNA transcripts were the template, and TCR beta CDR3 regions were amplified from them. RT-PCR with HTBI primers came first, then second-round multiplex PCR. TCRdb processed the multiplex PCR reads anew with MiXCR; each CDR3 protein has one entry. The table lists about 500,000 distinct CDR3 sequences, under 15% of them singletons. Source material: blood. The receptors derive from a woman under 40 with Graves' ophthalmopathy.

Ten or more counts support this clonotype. In DNA, the CDR3 is TGTGCCAGCAGTAAAACTGAGGACTATGGCTACACCTTC. Translated: CASSKTEDYGYTF. V gene TRBV7-8 combines with J gene TRBJ1-2; D not resolved. Looked up from germline, CDR1 is SGHVS and CDR2 is FQNEAQ. This CDR3 is built from 13 residues. Trimming pared 6 bases from V and 3 bases from J, leaving 11 bases between. Complete variable domain (other parts from reference TRBV7-8 and TRBJ1-2): GAGVSQSPRYKVAKRGQDVALRCDPISGHVSLFWYQQALGQGPEFLTYFQNEAQLDKSGLPSDRFFAERPEGSVSTLKIQRTQQEDSAVYLCASSKTEDYGYTFGSGTRLTVV.

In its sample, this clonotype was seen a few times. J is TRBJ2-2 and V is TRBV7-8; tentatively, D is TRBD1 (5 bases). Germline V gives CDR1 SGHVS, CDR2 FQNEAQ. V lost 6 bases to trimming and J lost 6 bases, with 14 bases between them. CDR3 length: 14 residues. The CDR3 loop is CASSPQVGAGELFF. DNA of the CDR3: TGTGCCAGCAGTCCACAGGTTGGCGCCGGGGAGCTGTTTTTT.

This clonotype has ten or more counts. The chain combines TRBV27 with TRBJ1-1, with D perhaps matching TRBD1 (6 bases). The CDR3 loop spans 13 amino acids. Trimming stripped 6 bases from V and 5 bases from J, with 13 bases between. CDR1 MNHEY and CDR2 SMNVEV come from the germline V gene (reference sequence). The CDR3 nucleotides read TGTGCCAGCAGGCTACAGGGAGGGACTGAAGCTTTCTTT. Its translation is CASRLQGGTEAFF.

The CDR3 nucleotides are TGCAGTGCTCCAAGGACTGAAGCTTTCTTT. This encodes CSAPRTEAFF. This chain joins TRBV20-1 and TRBJ1-1; D not certain. Germline V gene data show CDR1 as DFQATT and CDR2 as SNEGSKA (reference sequence). With 5 bases removed from V and 5 bases from J, the gap between germline ends came to 6 bases. The CDR3 runs 10 residues.

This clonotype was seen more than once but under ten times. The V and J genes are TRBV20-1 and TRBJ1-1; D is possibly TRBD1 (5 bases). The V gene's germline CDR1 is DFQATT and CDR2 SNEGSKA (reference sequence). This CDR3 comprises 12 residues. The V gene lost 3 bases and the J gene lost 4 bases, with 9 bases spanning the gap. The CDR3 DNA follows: TGCAGTGCTAGGGTCGGGGGCACTGAAGCTTTCTTT. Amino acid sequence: CSARVGGTEAFF.

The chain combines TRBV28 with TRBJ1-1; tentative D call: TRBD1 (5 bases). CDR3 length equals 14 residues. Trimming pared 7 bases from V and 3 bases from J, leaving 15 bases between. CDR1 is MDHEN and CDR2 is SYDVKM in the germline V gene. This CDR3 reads CASKLLREYTEAFF. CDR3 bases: TGTGCCAGCAAACTACTCAGGGAGTACACTGAAGCTTTCTTT.

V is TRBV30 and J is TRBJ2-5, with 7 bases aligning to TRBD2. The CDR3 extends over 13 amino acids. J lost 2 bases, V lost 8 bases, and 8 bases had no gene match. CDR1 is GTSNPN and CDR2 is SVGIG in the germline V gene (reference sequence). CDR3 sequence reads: CARGLDHQETQYF. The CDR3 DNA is TGTGCCCGCGGACTAGACCATCAAGAGACCCAGTACTTC.

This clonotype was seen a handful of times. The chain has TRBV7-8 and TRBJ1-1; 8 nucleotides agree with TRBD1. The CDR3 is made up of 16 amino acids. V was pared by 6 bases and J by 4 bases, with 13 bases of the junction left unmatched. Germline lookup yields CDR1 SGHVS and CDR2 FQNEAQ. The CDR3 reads CASRPWGTGRGTEAFF. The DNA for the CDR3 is TGTGCCAGCAGGCCCTGGGGGACAGGCAGGGGCACTGAAGCTTTCTTT. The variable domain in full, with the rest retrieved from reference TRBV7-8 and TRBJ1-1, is GAGVSQSPRYKVAKRGQDVALRCDPISGHVSLFWYQQALGQGPEFLTYFQNEAQLDKSGLPSDRFFAERPEGSVSTLKIQRTQQEDSAVYLCASRPWGTGRGTEAFFGQGTRLTVV.

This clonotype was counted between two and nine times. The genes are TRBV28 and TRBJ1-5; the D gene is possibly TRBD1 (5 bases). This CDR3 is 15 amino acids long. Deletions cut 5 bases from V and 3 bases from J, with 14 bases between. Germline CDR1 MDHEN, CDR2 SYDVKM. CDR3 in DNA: TGTGCCAGCAGTCCTATGATAGGGGCCAATCAGCCCCAGCATTTT. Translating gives CASSPMIGANQPQHF.

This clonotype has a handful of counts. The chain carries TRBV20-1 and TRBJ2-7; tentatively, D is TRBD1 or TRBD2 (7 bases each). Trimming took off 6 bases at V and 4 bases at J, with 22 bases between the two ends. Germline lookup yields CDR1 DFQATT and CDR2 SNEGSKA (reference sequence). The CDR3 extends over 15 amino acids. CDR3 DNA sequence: TGCAGTGCAGAGACCCCGGGGGGCAGGGGGTACGAGCAGTACTTC. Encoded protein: CSAETPGGRGYEQYF.

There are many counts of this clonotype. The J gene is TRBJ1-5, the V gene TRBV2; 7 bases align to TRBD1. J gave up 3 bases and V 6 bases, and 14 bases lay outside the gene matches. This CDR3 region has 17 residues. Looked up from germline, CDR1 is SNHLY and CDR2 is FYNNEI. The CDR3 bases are TGTGCCAGCAGGGGTCTCCCGACAGGGTTTGCCAATCAGCCCCAGCATTTT. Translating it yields CASRGLPTGFANQPQHF.

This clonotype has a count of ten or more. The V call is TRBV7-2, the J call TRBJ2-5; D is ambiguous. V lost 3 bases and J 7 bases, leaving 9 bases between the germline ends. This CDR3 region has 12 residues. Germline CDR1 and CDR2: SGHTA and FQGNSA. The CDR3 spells CASSFPGGTQYF. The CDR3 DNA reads TGTGCCAGCAGCTTCCCGGGTGGGACCCAGTACTTC. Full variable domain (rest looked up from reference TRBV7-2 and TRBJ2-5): GAGVSQSPSNKVTEKGKDVELRCDPISGHTALYWYRQSLGQGLEFLIYFQGNSAPDKSGLPSDRFSAERTGGSVSTLTIQRTQQEDSAVYLCASSFPGGTQYFGPGTRLLVL.

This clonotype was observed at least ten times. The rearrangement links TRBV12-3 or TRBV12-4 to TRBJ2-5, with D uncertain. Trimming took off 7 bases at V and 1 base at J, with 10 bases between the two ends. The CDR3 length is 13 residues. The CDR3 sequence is CASKLNGQETQYF. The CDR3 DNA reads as TGTGCCAGCAAACTGAACGGCCAAGAGACCCAGTACTTC.

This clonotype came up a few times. This chain's CDR3 is CASNRQGPNTEAFF. Here the CDR3 DNA reads TGTGCCAGCAACCGACAGGGGCCGAACACTGAAGCTTTCTTT. V is TRBV27 and J is TRBJ1-1; 8 bases map to TRBD1. The length of the CDR3 is 14 residues. The germline V gene has CDR1 MNHEY and CDR2 SMNVEV (reference sequence). V trimming: 7 bases; J trimming: 1 base; junction bases outside the gene matches: 5.

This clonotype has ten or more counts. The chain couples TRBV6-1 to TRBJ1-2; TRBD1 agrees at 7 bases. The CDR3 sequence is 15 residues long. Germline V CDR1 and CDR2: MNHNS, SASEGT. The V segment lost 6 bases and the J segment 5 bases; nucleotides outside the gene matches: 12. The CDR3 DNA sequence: TGTGCCAGCAGGACCTTGACGGGACAGCGTTATGGCTACACCTTC. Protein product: CASRTLTGQRYGYTF.

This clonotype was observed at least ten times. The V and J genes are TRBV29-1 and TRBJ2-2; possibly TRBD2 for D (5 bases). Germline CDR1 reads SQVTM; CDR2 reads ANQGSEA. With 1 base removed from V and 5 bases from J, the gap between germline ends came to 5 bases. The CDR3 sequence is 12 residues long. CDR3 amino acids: CSVEGETGELFF. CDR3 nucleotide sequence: TGCAGCGTTGAAGGGGAGACCGGGGAGCTGTTTTTT.

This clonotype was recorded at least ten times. The chain's CDR3 is CASSARTGDYGYTF. CDR3 sequence (DNA): TGCGCCAGCAGTGCTAGGACAGGGGACTATGGCTACACCTTC. The chain is built from TRBV10-2 and TRBJ1-2; 9 nucleotides agree with TRBD1. Germline V gives CDR1 WSHSY, CDR2 SAAADI. After removal of 4 bases from V and 3 bases from J, the junction contained 3 bases not matched to a gene. CDR3 length: 14 residues.

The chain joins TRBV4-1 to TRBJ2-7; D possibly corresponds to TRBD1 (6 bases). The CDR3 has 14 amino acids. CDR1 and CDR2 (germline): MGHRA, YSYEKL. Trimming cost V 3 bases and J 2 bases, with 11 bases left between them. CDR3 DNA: TGCGCCAGCAGCCAGGGGGCGCCCACCTACGAGCAGTACTTC. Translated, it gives CASSQGAPTYEQYF.

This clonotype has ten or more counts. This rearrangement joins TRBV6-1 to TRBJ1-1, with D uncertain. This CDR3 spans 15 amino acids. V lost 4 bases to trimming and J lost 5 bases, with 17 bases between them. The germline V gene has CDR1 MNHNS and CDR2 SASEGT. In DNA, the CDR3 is TGTGCCAGCAGTGCCGTCAACGGAGGGCGAACTGAAGCTTTCTTT. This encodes CASSAVNGGRTEAFF.

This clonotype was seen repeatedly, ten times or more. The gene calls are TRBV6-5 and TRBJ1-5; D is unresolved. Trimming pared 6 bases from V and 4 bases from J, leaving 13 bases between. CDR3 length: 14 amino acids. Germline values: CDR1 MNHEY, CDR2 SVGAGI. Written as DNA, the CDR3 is TGTGCCAGCAGCGGTACGGACCGAAATCAGCCCCAGCATTTT. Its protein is CASSGTDRNQPQHF.

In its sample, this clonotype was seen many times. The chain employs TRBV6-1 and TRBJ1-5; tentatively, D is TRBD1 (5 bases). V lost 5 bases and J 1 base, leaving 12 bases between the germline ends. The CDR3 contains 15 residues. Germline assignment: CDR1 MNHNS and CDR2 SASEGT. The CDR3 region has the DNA TGTGCCAGCAGTAAGTCCGGGGCGAGCAATCAGCCCCAGCATTTT. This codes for CASSKSGASNQPQHF.

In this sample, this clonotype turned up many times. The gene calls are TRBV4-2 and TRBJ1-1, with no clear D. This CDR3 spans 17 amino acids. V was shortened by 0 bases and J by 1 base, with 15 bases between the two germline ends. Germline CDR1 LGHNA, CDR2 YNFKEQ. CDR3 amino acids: CASSQDTTRDGNTEAFF. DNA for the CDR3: TGTGCCAGCAGCCAAGATACAACGAGGGATGGGAACACTGAAGCTTTCTTT.

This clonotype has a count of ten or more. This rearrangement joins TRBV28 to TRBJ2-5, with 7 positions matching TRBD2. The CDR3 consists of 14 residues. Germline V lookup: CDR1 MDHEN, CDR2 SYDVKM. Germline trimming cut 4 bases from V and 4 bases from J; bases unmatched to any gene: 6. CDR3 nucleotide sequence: TGTGCCAGCAGTTCCCGGGGAGGGATAGAGACCCAGTACTTC. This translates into CASSSRGGIETQYF.

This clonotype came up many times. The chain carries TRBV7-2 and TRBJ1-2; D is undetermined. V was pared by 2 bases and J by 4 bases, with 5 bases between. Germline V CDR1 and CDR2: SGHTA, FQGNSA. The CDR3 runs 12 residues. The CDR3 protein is CASSLPPYGYTF. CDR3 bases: TGTGCCAGCAGCTTACCACCCTATGGCTACACCTTC. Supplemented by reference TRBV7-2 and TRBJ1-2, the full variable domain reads GAGVSQSPSNKVTEKGKDVELRCDPISGHTALYWYRQSLGQGLEFLIYFQGNSAPDKSGLPSDRFSAERTGGSVSTLTIQRTQQEDSAVYLCASSLPPYGYTFGSGTRLTVV.

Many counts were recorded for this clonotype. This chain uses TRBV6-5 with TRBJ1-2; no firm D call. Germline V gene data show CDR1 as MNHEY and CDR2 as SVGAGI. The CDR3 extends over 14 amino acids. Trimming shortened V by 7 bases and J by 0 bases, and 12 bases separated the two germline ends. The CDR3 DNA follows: TGTGCCAGCAAGATGGACTTAGCTAACTATGGCTACACCTTC. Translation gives CASKMDLANYGYTF.

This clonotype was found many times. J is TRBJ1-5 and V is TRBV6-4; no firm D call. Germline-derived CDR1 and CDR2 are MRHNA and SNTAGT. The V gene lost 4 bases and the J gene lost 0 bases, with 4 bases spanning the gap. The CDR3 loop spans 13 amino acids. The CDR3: CASSASSNQPQHF. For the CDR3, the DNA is TGTGCCAGCAGTGCATCTAGCAATCAGCCCCAGCATTTT.

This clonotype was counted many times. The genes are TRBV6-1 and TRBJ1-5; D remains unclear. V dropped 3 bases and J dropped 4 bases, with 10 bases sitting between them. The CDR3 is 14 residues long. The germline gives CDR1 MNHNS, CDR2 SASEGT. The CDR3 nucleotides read TGTGCCAGCAGTGAGGGTGGGGAAAATCAGCCCCAGCATTTT. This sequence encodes CASSEGGENQPQHF.

CDR3 sequence: CASSQRVVSYEQYF. CDR3 bases: TGTGCCAGCAGCCAACGGGTCGTATCCTACGAGCAGTACTTC. This chain uses TRBV28 with TRBJ2-7, with D uncertain. Trimming cost V 6 bases and J 1 base, with 13 bases left between them. CDR3 size: 14 residues. CDR1 MDHEN and CDR2 SYDVKM come from the germline V gene.

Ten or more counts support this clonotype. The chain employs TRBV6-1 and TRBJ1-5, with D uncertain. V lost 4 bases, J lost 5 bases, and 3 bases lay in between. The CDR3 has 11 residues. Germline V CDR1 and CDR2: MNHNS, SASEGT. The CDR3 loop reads CASSGDQPQHF. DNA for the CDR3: TGTGCCAGCAGTGGGGATCAGCCCCAGCATTTT.